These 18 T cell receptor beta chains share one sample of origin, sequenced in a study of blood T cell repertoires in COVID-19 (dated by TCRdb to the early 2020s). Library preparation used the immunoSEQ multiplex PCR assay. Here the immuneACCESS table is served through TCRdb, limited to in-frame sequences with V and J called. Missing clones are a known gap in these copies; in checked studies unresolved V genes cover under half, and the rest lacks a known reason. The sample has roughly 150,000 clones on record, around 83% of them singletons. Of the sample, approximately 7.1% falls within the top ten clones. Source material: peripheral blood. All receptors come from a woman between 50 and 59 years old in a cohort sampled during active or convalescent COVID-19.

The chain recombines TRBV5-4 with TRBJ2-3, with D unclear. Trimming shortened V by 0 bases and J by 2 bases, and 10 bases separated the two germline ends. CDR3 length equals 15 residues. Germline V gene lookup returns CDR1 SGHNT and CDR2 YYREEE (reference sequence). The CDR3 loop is CASSLEQAPTDTQYF. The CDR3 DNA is TGTGCCAGCAGCTTGGAGCAGGCCCCCACAGATACGCAGTATTTT. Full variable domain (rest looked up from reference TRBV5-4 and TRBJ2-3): ETGVTQSPTHLIKTRGQQVTLRCSSQSGHNTVSWYQQALGQGPQFIFQYYREEENGRGNFPPRFSGLQFPNYSSELNVNALELDDSALYLCASSLEQAPTDTQYFGPGTRLTVL.

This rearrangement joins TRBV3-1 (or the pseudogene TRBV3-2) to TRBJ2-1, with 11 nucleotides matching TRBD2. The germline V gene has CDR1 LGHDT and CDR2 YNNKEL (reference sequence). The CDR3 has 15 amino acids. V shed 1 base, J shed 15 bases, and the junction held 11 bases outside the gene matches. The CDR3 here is CASSQGETSGALGFF. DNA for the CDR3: TGTGCCAGCAGCCAAGGAGAGACTAGCGGGGCTCTGGGGTTCTTC.

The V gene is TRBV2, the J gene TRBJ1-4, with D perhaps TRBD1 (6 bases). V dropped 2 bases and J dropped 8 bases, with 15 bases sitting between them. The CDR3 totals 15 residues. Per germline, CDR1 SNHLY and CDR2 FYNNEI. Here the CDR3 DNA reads TGTGCCAGCAGTGAATTTTTGACAGGTCGGGAAAAACTGTTTTTT. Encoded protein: CASSEFLTGREKLFF.

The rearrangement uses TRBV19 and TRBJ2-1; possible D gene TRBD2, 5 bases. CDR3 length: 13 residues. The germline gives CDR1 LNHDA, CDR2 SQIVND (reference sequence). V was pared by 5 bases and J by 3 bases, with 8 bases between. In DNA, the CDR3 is TGTGCCAGTAGTTCCACTAGCTACAATGAGCAGTTCTTC. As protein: CASSSTSYNEQFF.

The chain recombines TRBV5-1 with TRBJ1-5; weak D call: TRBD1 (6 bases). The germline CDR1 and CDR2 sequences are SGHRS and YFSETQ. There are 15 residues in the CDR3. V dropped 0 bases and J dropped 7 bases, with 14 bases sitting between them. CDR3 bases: TGCGCCAGCAGCTTGGATGGGACATTAGACCAGCCCCAGCATTTT. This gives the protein CASSLDGTLDQPQHF.

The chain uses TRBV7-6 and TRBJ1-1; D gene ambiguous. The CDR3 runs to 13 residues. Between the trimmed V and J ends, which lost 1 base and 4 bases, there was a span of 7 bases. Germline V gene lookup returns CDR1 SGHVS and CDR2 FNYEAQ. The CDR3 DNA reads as TGTGCCAGCAGCTTAGGTGAGGGCACTGAAGCTTTCTTT. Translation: CASSLGEGTEAFF.

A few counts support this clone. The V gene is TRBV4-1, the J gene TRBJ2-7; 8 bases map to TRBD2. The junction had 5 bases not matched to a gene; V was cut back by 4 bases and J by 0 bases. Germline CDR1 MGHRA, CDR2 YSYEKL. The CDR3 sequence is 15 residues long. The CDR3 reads CASSPSTSASYEQYF. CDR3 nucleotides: TGCGCCAGCAGCCCGTCGACTAGCGCCTCCTACGAGCAGTACTTC.

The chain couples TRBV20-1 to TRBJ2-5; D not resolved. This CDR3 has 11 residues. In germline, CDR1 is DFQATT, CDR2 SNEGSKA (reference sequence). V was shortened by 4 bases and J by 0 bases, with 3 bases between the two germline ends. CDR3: CSAIDQETQYF. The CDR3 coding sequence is TGCAGTGCTATCGACCAAGAGACCCAGTACTTC.

The CDR3 reads CASSQPGTGGETQYF. CDR3 DNA sequence: TGCGCCAGCAGCCAACCAGGGACAGGGGGAGAGACCCAGTACTTC. The chain carries TRBV4-1 and TRBJ2-5, with 11 positions matching TRBD1. The CDR3 consists of 15 residues. V gave up 2 bases and J gave up 4 bases; unmatched junction bases: 3. CDR1 and CDR2 from the germline V gene are MGHRA and YSYEKL.

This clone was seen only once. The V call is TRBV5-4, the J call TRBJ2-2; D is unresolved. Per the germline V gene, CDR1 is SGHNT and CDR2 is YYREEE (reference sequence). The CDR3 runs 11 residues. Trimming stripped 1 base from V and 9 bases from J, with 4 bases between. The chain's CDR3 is CASSLNRELFF. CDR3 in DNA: TGTGCCAGCAGCTTGAATAGGGAGCTGTTTTTT.

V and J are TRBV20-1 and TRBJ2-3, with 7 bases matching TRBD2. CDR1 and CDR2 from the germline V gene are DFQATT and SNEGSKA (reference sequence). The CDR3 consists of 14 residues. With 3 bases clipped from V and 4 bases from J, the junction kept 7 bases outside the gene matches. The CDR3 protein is CSASGGRVPDTQYF. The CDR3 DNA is TGCAGTGCTAGTGGTGGGAGGGTCCCAGATACGCAGTATTTT.

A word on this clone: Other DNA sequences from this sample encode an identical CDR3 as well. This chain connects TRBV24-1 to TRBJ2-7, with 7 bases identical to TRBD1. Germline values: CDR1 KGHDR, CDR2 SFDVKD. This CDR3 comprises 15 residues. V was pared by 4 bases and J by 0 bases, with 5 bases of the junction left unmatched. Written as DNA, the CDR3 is TGTGCCACCAGTGACCCCCGGGACAGCTCCTACGAGCAGTACTTC. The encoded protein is CATSDPRDSSYEQYF.

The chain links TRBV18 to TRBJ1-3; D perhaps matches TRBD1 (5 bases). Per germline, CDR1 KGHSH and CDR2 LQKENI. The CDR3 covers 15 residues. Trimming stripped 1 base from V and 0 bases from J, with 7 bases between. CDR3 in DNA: TGTGCCAGCTCACCACGGGGGGACTCTGGAAACACCATATATTTT. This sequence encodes CASSPRGDSGNTIYF.

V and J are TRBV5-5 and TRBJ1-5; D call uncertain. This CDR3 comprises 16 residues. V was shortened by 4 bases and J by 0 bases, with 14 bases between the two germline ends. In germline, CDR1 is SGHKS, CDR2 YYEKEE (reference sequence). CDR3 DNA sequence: TGTGCCAGCAGCAACCAACACGGAGATAGCAATCAGCCCCAGCATTTT. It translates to CASSNQHGDSNQPQHF.

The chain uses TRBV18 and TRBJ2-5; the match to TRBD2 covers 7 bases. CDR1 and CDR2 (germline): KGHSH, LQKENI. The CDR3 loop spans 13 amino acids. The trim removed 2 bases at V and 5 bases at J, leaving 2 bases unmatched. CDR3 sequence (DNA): TGTGCCAGCTCACCAAACGGGGGGGAGACCCAGTACTTC. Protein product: CASSPNGGETQYF.

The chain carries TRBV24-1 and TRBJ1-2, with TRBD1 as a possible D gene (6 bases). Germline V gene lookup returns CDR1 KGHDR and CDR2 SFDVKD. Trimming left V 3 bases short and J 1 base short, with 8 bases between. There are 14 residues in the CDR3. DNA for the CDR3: TGTGCCACCAGTGATCCGGACAGTAACTATGGCTACACCTTC. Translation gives CATSDPDSNYGYTF.

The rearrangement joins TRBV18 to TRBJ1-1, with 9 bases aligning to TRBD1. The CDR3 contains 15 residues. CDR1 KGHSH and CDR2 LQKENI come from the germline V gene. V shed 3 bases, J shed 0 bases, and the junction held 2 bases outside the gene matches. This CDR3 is CASSPGTGMNTEAFF. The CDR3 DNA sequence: TGTGCCAGCTCACCCGGGACAGGGATGAACACTGAAGCTTTCTTT.

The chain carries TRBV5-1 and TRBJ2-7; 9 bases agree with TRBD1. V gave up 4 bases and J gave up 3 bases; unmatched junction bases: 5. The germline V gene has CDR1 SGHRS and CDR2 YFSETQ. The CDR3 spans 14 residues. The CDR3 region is CASSPQGADYEQYF. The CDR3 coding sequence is TGCGCCAGCAGCCCACAGGGGGCTGACTACGAGCAGTACTTC.